Given below is one T cell receptor beta chain in context. Its antigen is undetermined. Donors were systemically healthy Caucasian individuals from Russia aged roughly 6 to 100 years. Sample-barcoded 5' priming and a J-beta primer mix drove a second PCR of about 6 to 12 cycles. A template-switch adaptor with 12 random nucleotides tagged each cDNA molecule. TCRdb called the 5' RACE reads again in MiXCR, with one record for every CDR3 protein. The sample includes about a million distinct CDR3 sequences, roughly 52% of them seen just once. The data were obtained in a study of blood T cells in healthy people across ages. Overall study findings and caveats: Relative to aged donors, long-lived donors carried more naive CD4+ cells and displayed higher diversity. Calculation of diversity from one million T cells yielded estimates considered to be underestimates.

V lost 2 bases, J lost 2 bases, and 6 bases stayed unmatched. This CDR3 region has 15 residues. The germline V gene has CDR1 DFQATT and CDR2 SNEGSKA (reference sequence). The chain recombines TRBV20-1 with TRBJ2-5, with 9 bases aligning to TRBD2. The source material was blood. The sequence was obtained from a young man in good health. CDR3 bases: TGCAGTGCTAGAAAGGCGGGGGGGCCGCAAGAGACCCAGTACTTC. Translation: CSARKAGGPQETQYF.